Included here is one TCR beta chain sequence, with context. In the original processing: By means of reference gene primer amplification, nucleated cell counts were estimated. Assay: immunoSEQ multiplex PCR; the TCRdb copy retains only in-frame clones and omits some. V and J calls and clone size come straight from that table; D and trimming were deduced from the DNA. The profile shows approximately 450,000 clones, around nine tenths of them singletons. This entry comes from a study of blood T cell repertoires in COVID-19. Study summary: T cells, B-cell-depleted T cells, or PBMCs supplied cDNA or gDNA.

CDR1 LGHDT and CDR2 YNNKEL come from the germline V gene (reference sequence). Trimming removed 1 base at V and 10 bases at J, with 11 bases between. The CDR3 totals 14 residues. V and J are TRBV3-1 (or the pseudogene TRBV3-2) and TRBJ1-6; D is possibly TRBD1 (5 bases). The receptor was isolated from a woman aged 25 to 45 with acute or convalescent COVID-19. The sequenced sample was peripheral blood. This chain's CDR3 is CASSQGAGDSPLHF. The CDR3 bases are TGTGCCAGCAGCCAAGGCGCGGGGGACTCACCCCTCCACTTT.